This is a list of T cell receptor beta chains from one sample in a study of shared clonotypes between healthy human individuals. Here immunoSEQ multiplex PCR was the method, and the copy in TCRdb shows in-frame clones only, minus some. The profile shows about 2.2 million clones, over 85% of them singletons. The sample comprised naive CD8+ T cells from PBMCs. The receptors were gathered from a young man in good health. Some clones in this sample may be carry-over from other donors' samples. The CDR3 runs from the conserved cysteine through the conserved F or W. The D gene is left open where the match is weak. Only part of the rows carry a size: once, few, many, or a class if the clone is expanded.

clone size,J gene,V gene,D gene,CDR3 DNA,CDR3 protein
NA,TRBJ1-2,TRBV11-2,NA,TGTGCCAGCAGCTTAGAAAGGCGCAATGTTTGGGGGCGTCCCTATGGCTACACCTTC,CASSLERRNVWGRPYGYTF
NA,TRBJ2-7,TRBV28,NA,TGTGCCAGCAGTCCGGACACCTACGAGCAGTACTTC,CASSPDTYEQYF
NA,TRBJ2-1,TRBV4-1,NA,TGCGCCAGCAGCCAAGAGGACGGGACACTATCCTACAATGAGCAGTTCTTC,CASSQEDGTLSYNEQFF
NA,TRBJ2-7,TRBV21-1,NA,TGTGCCAGCAGCACCACTGCAGTAATTTACGAGCAGTACTTC,CASSTTAVIYEQYF
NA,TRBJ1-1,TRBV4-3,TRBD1,TGCGCCAGCAGCCAAGTCTCACAGGGGAGGCGGACTGAAGCTTTCTTT,CASSQVSQGRRTEAFF
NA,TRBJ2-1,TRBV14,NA,TGTGCCAGCAGCCTGGTGTGGGGGAGCTCCTACAATGAGCAGTTCTTC,CASSLVWGSSYNEQFF
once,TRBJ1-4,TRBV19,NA,TGTGCCAGTAGTATAGATATGCGGAATGAAAAACTGTTTTTT,CASSIDMRNEKLFF
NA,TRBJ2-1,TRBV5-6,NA,TGTGCCAGCAGCCCGGACGGTTACAATGAGCAGTTCTTC,CASSPDGYNEQFF
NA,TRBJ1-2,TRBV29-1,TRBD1,TGCAGCGCTGGACAGGACCCGTCCAACTATGGCTACACCTTC,CSAGQDPSNYGYTF
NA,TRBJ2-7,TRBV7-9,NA,TGTGCCAGCAGCTTAACCGGATACGAGCAGTACTTC,CASSLTGYEQYF
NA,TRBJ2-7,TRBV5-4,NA,NA,CASSTLSGPYEQYF
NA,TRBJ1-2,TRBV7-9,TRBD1,TGTGCCAGCAGCTTAGTCCCCGGGACAGCCTATGGCTACACCTTC,CASSLVPGTAYGYTF
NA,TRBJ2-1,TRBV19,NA,TGTGCCAGTAGTCCCCTTTATTTGGATGAGCAGTTCTTC,CASSPLYLDEQFF
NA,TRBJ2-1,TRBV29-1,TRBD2,TGCAGCGTTGAAGGTTTCGGGACTAGCAGATACAATGAGCAGTTCTTC,CSVEGFGTSRYNEQFF
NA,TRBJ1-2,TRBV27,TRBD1,TGTGCCAGCAGTCCCGGACAGGGGGCGGCGATCTATGGCTACACCTTC,CASSPGQGAAIYGYTF
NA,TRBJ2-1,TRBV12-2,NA,TGTGCAAGTCGCTTAGGAGAAGGGGGGAAGTTAAGCTCCTACAATGAGCAGTTCTTC,CASRLGEGGKLSSYNEQFF
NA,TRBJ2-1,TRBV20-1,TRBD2,TGCAGTGCTACAACTAGCGTTGAGCAGTTCTTC,CSATTSVEQFF
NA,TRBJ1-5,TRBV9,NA,TGTGCCAGCAGCGTTAGCGCCGGGGGCAATCAGCCCCAGCATTTT,CASSVSAGGNQPQHF
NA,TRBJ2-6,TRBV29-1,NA,TGCAGCGTTAACGACCCCCGGAGCTCTGGGGCCAACGTCCTGACTTTC,CSVNDPRSSGANVLTF
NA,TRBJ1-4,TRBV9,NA,TGTGCCAGCAGCGTAGATGGGGGCCGCGAAAAACTGTTTTTT,CASSVDGGREKLFF
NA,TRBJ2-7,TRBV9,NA,TGTGCCAGCAGCCCGGCCGGGGCGTTCCACGAGCAGTACTTC,CASSPAGAFHEQYF
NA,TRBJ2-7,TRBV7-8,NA,TGTGCCAGCAGCTTAGCTGGAACCTACGAGCAGTACTTC,CASSLAGTYEQYF
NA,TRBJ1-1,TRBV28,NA,TGTGCCGCGGGGGGGCAGGACACTGAAGCTTTCTTT,CAAGGQDTEAFF
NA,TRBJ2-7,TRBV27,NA,TGTGCCAGCAGTGCCCCCCGGGAGTCCCACGAGCAGTACTTC,CASSAPRESHEQYF
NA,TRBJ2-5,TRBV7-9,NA,TGTGCCAGCAGCCAGTCCGGCTTTCAAGAGACCCAGTACTTC,CASSQSGFQETQYF
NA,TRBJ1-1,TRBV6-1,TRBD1,TGTGCCAGCAGTGTAGACAGGGGTTACACTGAAGCTTTCTTT,CASSVDRGYTEAFF
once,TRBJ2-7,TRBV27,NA,TGTGCCAGCAGTTTATGGGCAAACTCCTACGAGCAGTACTTC,CASSLWANSYEQYF
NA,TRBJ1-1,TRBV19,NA,TGTGCCAGTAGTGAGGGTAGGGCTGAAGCTTTCTTT,CASSEGRAEAFF
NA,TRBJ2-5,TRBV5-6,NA,TGTGCCAGCAGCACCCCGGGGACCCAGTACTTC,CASSTPGTQYF
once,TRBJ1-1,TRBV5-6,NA,TGTGCCAGCAGCTTGGGGGGCAGAACTGAAGCTTTCTTT,CASSLGGRTEAFF
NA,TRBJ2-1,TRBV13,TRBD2,TGTGCCAGCAGCTTAGGCCGAGGGACTAGCGGAAACAATGAGCAGTTCTTC,CASSLGRGTSGNNEQFF
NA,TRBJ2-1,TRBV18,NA,TGTGCCAGCTCACCATTAAGCGCCTACAATGAGCAGTTCTTC,CASSPLSAYNEQFF
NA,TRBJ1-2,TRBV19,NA,TGTGCCAGTAGTGCCCGGGGGGTGGACTACTATGGCTACACCTTC,CASSARGVDYYGYTF
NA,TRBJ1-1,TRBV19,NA,TGTGCCAGTAGTATAGATCAAGTTATGAACACTGAAGCTTTCTTT,CASSIDQVMNTEAFF
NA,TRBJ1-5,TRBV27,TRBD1,TGTGCCAGCAGGACGTTTTACCGGGACAGGGAGGGTCAGCCCCAGCATTTT,CASRTFYRDREGQPQHF
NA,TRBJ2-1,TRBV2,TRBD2,TGTGCCAGCAGTACTGGACTAGCGGCAAATGAGCAGTTCTTC,CASSTGLAANEQFF
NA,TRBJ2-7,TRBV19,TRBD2,TGTGCCAGTAGTTTGGGACTAGCTAACGAGCAGTACTTC,CASSLGLANEQYF
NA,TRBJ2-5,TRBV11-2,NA,TGTGCCAGCAGCCAGGTCTCATTGGGGCAAGAGACCCAGTACTTC,CASSQVSLGQETQYF
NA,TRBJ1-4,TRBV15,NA,TGTGCCACCAGCCCCGGGGCAGGCTTCGATGAAAAACTGTTTTTT,CATSPGAGFDEKLFF
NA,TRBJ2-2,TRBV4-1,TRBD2,TGCGCCAGCAGCCAAAGACTAGCGTTCGAGCTGTTTTTT,CASSQRLAFELFF
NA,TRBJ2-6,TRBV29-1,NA,TGCAGCGTTATTGGGCAGACCAACGTCCTGACTTTC,CSVIGQTNVLTF
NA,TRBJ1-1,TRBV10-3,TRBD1,TGTGCCATCAGCGAGACAGGGGGCGAGGGCACTGAAGCTTTCTTT,CAISETGGEGTEAFF
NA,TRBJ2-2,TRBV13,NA,TGTGCCAGCAGCTTAAGGCTCCCGTACACCGGGGAGCTGTTTTTT,CASSLRLPYTGELFF
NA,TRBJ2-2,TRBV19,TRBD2,TGTGCCGGGGGACTATCCGGGGAGCTGTTTTTT,CAGGLSGELFF
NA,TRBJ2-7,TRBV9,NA,TGTGCCAGCAGCGTCGGGACGGCCTACGAGCAGTACTTC,CASSVGTAYEQYF
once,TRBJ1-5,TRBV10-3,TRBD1,TGTGCCATCAGCCAGGGGGCGGGTCAGCCCCAGCATTTT,CAISQGAGQPQHF
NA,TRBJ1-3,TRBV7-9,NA,TGTGCCAGCAGCTTAGGTCCGACACTAAGAAACACCATATATTTT,CASSLGPTLRNTIYF
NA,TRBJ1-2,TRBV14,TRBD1,TGTGCCAGCAGCCCCCGGGACAGGCGATACTATGGCTACACCTTC,CASSPRDRRYYGYTF
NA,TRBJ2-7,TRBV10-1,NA,TGCGCCAGCAGTGATCCTAACAGTTTCGGGCAGTACTTC,CASSDPNSFGQYF
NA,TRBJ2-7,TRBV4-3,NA,TGCGCCAGCAGCCAAGATGGTCGGGACGAGCAGTACTTC,CASSQDGRDEQYF
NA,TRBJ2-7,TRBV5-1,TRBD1,TGCGCCAGCAGCTCGGACAGGCCTACCTACGAGCAGTACTTC,CASSSDRPTYEQYF
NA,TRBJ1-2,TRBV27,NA,TGTGCCAGCAGGTTGGGGGGGAATAACTATGGCTACACCTTC,CASRLGGNNYGYTF
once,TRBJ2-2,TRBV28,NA,TGTGCCAGCAGTTTGAGGGCAGGGAACACCGGGGAGCTGTTTTTT,CASSLRAGNTGELFF
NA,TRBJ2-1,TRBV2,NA,TGTGCCAGACTTGGGAGCAAACCCTCCTACAATGAGCAGTTCTTC,CARLGSKPSYNEQFF
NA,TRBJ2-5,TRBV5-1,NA,TGCGCCAGCAGCTTGGGGGTGGGAGTAAATTACCAAGAGACCCAGTACTTC,CASSLGVGVNYQETQYF